This T cell receptor (beta chain) was profiled in a study of OX40 agonist ivuxolimab in advanced cancers. Notes on the study in general: Blood T cells, both CD4+ and CD8+, expanded clonally by week 6 at 0.1 to 3.0 mg/kg.

Details on this clone: No antigen is known for it.

Per germline, CDR1 SGDLS and CDR2 YYNGEE. There are 15 residues in the CDR3. Germline trimming cut 3 bases from V and 2 bases from J; bases unmatched to any gene: 5. Profiled with immunoSEQ multiplex PCR; TCRdb holds only in-frame clones, not every one. This sample carries 20,000 to 25,000 clones, roughly 80% of them seen once, and the ten largest clones take approximately 30%. The source is an adult with an advanced solid tumor such as melanoma, head and neck, liver or kidney cancer. V is TRBV9 and J is TRBJ2-7; 10 bases are shared with TRBD2. This specimen consisted of CD4+ or CD8+ T cells sorted from blood, obtained in a trial of the OX40 agonist ivuxolimab. Written as DNA, the CDR3 is TGTGCCAGCAGCGGCGGACTAGCGGAAACCTACGAGCAGTACTTC. Amino acids: CASSGGLAETYEQYF.